The rows below give T cell receptor beta chains drawn from one sample of a study of blood T cell repertoires in COVID-19. Produced via immunoSEQ multiplex PCR; TCRdb's table is partial and in-frame only. The sample holds 200,000 or so clones, roughly three quarters seen once. Sequencing input: peripheral blood. These receptors were collected from a man aged 55 to 69 with active or convalescent COVID-19. The CDR3 runs from the conserved cysteine through the conserved F or W. Each record gives: J gene, clone size, D gene, V gene, CDR3 DNA, CDR3 protein. A D gene is named only where the DNA matches it firmly. Not all rows give a size; the values are once, few, many and, for expanded clones, a class.

J: TRBJ2-3; size: -; D: -; V: TRBV10-3; DNA: TGTGCCATCAGCGAGGTGAGAGATACGCAGTATTTT; CDR3: CAISEVRDTQYF
J: TRBJ2-3; size: -; D: TRBD1; V: TRBV5-4; DNA: TGTGCCAGCAGCTGGGGGACAGGGACCAGCACAGATACGCAGTATTTT; CDR3: CASSWGTGTSTDTQYF
J: TRBJ2-2; size: -; D: TRBD2; V: TRBV18; DNA: TGTGCCAGCTCAACGGCTAGCGGTACGACCGGGGAGCTGTTTTTT; CDR3: CASSTASGTTGELFF
J: TRBJ1-1; size: few; D: -; V: TRBV18; DNA: TGTGCCAGCTCACCCTCCAGGGGCATGAACACTGAAGCTTTCTTT; CDR3: CASSPSRGMNTEAFF
J: TRBJ1-5; size: once; D: -; V: TRBV7-9; DNA: TGTGCCAGCAGCTTCGACGGGAGCAATCAGCCCCAGCATTTT; CDR3: CASSFDGSNQPQHF
J: TRBJ2-1; size: -; D: -; V: TRBV7-9; DNA: TGTGCCAGCAGCCTCCTCCGGGGGATGGGGCGGAACAATGAGCAGTTCTTC; CDR3: CASSLLRGMGRNNEQFF
J: TRBJ2-3; size: -; D: TRBD1; V: TRBV29-1; DNA: TGCAGCGTCGGGACAGGGGTTGAAGCCAACACAGATACGCAGTATTTT; CDR3: CSVGTGVEANTDTQYF
J: TRBJ2-1; size: -; D: -; V: TRBV7-9; DNA: TGTGCCAGCAGTATGCAGAATGAGCAGTTCTTC; CDR3: CASSMQNEQFF
J: TRBJ1-2; size: -; D: TRBD1; V: TRBV5-1; DNA: TGCGCCAGCAGCCCCGGGACAGCTAACTATGGCTACACCTTC; CDR3: CASSPGTANYGYTF
J: TRBJ2-5; size: once; D: -; V: TRBV29-1; DNA: TGCAGCGTTGGACAAGCACGAGAGACCCAGTACTTC; CDR3: CSVGQARETQYF
J: TRBJ1-5; size: -; D: TRBD1; V: TRBV29-1; DNA: TGCAGCGTTGACCTAGGCAGGGGGGAAAGTCAGCCCCAGCATTTT; CDR3: CSVDLGRGESQPQHF
J: TRBJ1-4; size: -; D: TRBD1; V: TRBV30; DNA: TGTGCCTGGAGTGTACCCCAGACAGGGGGTAATGAAAAACTGTTTTTT; CDR3: CAWSVPQTGGNEKLFF
J: TRBJ2-7; size: few; D: TRBD2; V: TRBV27; DNA: TGTGCCAGCAGTCGCGGGAGCACCTACGAGCAGTACTTC; CDR3: CASSRGSTYEQYF
J: TRBJ2-1; size: -; D: -; V: TRBV15; DNA: TGTGCCACCAGCGTACAGGGTGGCGGGTCTTACAATGAGCAGTTCTTC; CDR3: CATSVQGGGSYNEQFF
J: TRBJ1-4; size: few; D: -; V: TRBV5-1; DNA: TGCGCCAGCAGGCAGGCACCTGGGGAAAAACTGTTTTTT; CDR3: CASRQAPGEKLFF
J: TRBJ2-3; size: -; D: -; V: TRBV7-9; DNA: TGTGCCAGCAGCGAACGGGAGTCGGGTACGCAGTATTTT; CDR3: CASSERESGTQYF
J: TRBJ2-1; size: -; D: -; V: TRBV18; DNA: TGTGCCAGCTCACTTCAGGGAAGAGATGAGCAGTTCTTC; CDR3: CASSLQGRDEQFF
J: TRBJ1-1; size: -; D: TRBD1; V: TRBV19; DNA: TGTGCCAGTAGTCCGAGGACAGGGGTTGCCACTGAAGCTTTCTTT; CDR3: CASSPRTGVATEAFF
J: TRBJ2-1; size: -; D: -; V: TRBV28; DNA: TGTGGGTCAACGAGCTCCTACAATGAGCAGTTCTTC; CDR3: CGSTSSYNEQFF
J: TRBJ1-5; size: few; D: -; V: TRBV15; DNA: TGTGCCACCAGCAGAGATCCCGGTCAGCCCCAGCATTTT; CDR3: CATSRDPGQPQHF
J: TRBJ1-2; size: -; D: -; V: TRBV19; DNA: TGTGCCAGTAGTTGGGGGCGGTATGGCTACACCTTC; CDR3: CASSWGRYGYTF
J: TRBJ2-1; size: once; D: TRBD2; V: TRBV27; DNA: TGTGCCAGCACGCCTCGGGCTAGCGGGAGGTCCGCCTACAATGAGCAGTTCTTC; CDR3: CASTPRASGRSAYNEQFF
J: TRBJ1-3; size: -; D: -; V: TRBV4-2; DNA: TGTGCCAGCAGCCCCCGGACAGCAACCTCTGGAAACACCATATATTTT; CDR3: CASSPRTATSGNTIYF
J: TRBJ1-2; size: once; D: TRBD1; V: TRBV28; DNA: TGTGCCAGCAGTACGCCGACAGGGAAGATTGGCTACACCTTC; CDR3: CASSTPTGKIGYTF
J: TRBJ2-1; size: once; D: -; V: TRBV29-1; DNA: TGCAGCGTTGAACTAGCCGCCAATGAGCAGTTCTTC; CDR3: CSVELAANEQFF
J: TRBJ1-4; size: -; D: TRBD1; V: TRBV19; DNA: TGTGCCAGTAGTACCTCAGGGGGCTGGGGTGAAAAACTGTTTTTT; CDR3: CASSTSGGWGEKLFF
J: TRBJ2-1; size: -; D: TRBD2; V: TRBV5-1; DNA: TGCGCCAGCAGCCAAGGGGAGGGCGGTGAGCAGTTCTTC; CDR3: CASSQGEGGEQFF
J: TRBJ2-1; size: once; D: -; V: TRBV19; DNA: TGTGCCAGTAGTATAGCAGGATTTGAGCAGTTCTTC; CDR3: CASSIAGFEQFF
J: TRBJ2-7; size: few; D: -; V: TRBV7-3; DNA: TGTGCCAGCAGCCAGGGCCGTACCTACGAGCAGTACTTC; CDR3: CASSQGRTYEQYF
J: TRBJ2-7; size: -; D: TRBD1; V: TRBV19; DNA: TGTGCCAGTAGTACGTCGACAGGGCCCCCCTACGAGCAGTACTTC; CDR3: CASSTSTGPPYEQYF
J: TRBJ2-7; size: -; D: TRBD1; V: TRBV27; DNA: TGTGCCAGCGGAATTACAGGGGGCACCGGCGGTAGCGAGCAGTACTTC; CDR3: CASGITGGTGGSEQYF
J: TRBJ2-1; size: -; D: TRBD2; V: TRBV29-1; DNA: TGCAGCGTTGAAAGACTAGCGGGAGGGGAGCAGTTCTTC; CDR3: CSVERLAGGEQFF
J: TRBJ2-6; size: -; D: -; V: TRBV7-2; DNA: TGTGCCAGCAGCTTAGATAAGGGGACCAACGTCCTGACTTTC; CDR3: CASSLDKGTNVLTF
J: TRBJ2-7; size: -; D: -; V: TRBV9; DNA: TGTGCCAGCAGCGTAGGACAGGCCACCTACGAGCAGTACTTC; CDR3: CASSVGQATYEQYF
J: TRBJ2-7; size: -; D: TRBD2; V: TRBV28; DNA: TGTGCCAGCAGTTCCCAGGGACTAGTCCACGAGCAGTACTTC; CDR3: CASSSQGLVHEQYF
J: TRBJ2-7; size: -; D: -; V: TRBV29-1; DNA: TGCAGCGTTGAAGGGCAGGGGCGATCCTACGAGCAGTACTTC; CDR3: CSVEGQGRSYEQYF
J: TRBJ1-2; size: -; D: -; V: TRBV5-6; DNA: TGTGCCAGCAGCTTGGGGACCGCGGGGGGCTATGGCTACACCTTC; CDR3: CASSLGTAGGYGYTF
J: TRBJ1-3; size: -; D: -; V: TRBV6-5; DNA: TGTGCCAGCAGTTACTCGACAGGAGGAAACACCATATATTTT; CDR3: CASSYSTGGNTIYF
J: TRBJ2-1; size: once; D: TRBD2; V: TRBV6-4; DNA: TGTGCCAGCTCCCCCGGGGCGGGAGGGCGTGAGCAGTTCTTC; CDR3: CASSPGAGGREQFF
J: TRBJ2-6; size: -; D: -; V: TRBV25-1; DNA: TGTGCCACCACCCGGGTACCCGGGGCCAACGTCCTGACTTTC; CDR3: CATTRVPGANVLTF
J: TRBJ1-2; size: -; D: TRBD1; V: TRBV28; DNA: TGTGCCAGCAGACGACAGGGAAGCTATGGCTACACCTTC; CDR3: CASRRQGSYGYTF
J: TRBJ2-5; size: once; D: TRBD1; V: TRBV9; DNA: TGTGCCAGCAGCGTAGGTGCAGGGGGCTTAGAGACCCAGTACTTC; CDR3: CASSVGAGGLETQYF
J: TRBJ2-5; size: -; D: -; V: TRBV6-5; DNA: TGTGCCAGCAGTCTTAGAGGGTCATTGTCGGTGACCCAGTACTTC; CDR3: CASSLRGSLSVTQYF
J: TRBJ2-3; size: -; D: TRBD1; V: TRBV5-1; DNA: TGCGCCAGCAGCAGGACAGGGGAAGGCACAGATACGCAGTATTTT; CDR3: CASSRTGEGTDTQYF
J: TRBJ2-1; size: -; D: TRBD1; V: TRBV7-9; DNA: TGTGCCAGCAGCTCTCGGACAGGGGAGGAGTTCTTC; CDR3: CASSSRTGEEFF
J: TRBJ2-2; size: -; D: TRBD2; V: TRBV10-3; DNA: TGTGCCATCAGTGAATTTCGCGGGAGGGGAGGGGAGCTGTTTTTT; CDR3: CAISEFRGRGGELFF
J: TRBJ1-2; size: -; D: -; V: TRBV20-1; DNA: TGCAGTTTACAGGAGAACTATGGCTACACCTTC; CDR3: CSLQENYGYTF
J: TRBJ2-7; size: few; D: -; V: TRBV11-3; DNA: TGTGCCAGCAGCGCAGGGGGGATGGACGAGCAGTACTTC; CDR3: CASSAGGMDEQYF
J: TRBJ2-5; size: -; D: -; V: TRBV5-6; DNA: TGTGCCAGCAGCAGAGGGGGGAGGGGAGAGACCCAGTACTTC; CDR3: CASSRGGRGETQYF
J: TRBJ1-2; size: -; D: TRBD1; V: TRBV13; DNA: TGTGCCAGCAGCTTAAGGGGTGACAGGGGGCCCTCTAACTATGGCTACACCTTC; CDR3: CASSLRGDRGPSNYGYTF